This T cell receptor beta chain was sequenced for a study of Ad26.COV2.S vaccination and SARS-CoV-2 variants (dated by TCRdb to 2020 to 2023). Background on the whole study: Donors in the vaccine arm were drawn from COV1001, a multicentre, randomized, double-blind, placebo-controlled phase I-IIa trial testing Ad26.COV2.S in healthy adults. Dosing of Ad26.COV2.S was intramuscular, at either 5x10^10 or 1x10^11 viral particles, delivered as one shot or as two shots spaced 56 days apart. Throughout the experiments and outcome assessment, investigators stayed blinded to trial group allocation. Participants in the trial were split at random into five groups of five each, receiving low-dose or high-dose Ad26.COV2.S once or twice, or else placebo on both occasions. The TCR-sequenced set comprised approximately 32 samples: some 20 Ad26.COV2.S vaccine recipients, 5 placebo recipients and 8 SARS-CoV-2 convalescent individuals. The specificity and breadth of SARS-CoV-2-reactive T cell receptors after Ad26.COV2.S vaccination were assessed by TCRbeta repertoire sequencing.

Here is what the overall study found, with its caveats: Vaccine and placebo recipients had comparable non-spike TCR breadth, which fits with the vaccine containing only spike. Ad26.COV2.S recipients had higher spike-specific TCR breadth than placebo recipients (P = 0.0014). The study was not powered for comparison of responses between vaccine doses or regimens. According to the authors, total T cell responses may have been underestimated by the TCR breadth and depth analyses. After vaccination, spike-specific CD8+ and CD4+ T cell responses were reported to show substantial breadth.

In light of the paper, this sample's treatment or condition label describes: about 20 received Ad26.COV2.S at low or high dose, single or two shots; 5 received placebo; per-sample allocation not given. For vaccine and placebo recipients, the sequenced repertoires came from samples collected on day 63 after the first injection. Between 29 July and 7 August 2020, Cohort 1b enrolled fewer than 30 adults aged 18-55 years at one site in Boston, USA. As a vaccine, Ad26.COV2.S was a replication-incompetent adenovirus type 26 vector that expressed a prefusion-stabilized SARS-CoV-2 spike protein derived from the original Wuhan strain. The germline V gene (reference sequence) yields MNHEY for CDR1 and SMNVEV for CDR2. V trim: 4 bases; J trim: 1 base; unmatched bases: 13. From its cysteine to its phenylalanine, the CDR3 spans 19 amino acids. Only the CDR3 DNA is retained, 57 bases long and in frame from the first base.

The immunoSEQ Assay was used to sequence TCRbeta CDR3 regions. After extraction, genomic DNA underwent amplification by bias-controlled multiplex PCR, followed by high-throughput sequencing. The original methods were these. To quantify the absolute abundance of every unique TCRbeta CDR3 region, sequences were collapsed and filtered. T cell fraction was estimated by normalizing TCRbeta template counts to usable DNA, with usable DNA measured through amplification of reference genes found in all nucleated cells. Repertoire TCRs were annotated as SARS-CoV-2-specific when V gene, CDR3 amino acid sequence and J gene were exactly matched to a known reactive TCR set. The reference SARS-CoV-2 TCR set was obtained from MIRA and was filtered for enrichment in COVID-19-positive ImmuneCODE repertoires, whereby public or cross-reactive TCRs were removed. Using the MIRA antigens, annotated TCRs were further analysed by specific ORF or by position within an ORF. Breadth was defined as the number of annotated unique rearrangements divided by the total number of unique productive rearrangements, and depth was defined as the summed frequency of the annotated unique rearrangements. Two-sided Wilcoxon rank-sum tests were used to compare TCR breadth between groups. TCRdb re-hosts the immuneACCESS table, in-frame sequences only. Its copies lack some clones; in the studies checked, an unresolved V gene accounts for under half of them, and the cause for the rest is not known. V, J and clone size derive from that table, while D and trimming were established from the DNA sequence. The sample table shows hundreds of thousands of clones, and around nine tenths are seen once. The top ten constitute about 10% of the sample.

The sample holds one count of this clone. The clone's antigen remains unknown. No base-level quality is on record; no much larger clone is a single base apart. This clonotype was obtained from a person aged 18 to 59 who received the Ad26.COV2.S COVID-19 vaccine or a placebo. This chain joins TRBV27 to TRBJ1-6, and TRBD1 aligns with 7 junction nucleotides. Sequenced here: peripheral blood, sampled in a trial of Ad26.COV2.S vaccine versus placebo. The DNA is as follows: TGTGCCAGCAGTTCCACGAAACAGGGGACGCGATCCTATAATTCACCCCTCCACTTT. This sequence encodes CASSSTKQGTRSYNSPLHF.